The 23 T cell receptor beta chains in this list originate from one sample, sequenced in a study of shared clonotypes between healthy human individuals. Clones were read by immunoSEQ multiplex PCR, and TCRdb kept only the in-frame ones, dropping some. The sample consists of roughly 2.5 million clones, approximately 94% of them appearing once. Sequenced sample: naive CD4+ T cells sorted from blood. This sample's subset: CD45RA+ positively selected. The source is a man between 18 and 29 years old in good health.

The chain joins TRBV14 to TRBJ2-7; D gene uncertain. Trimming stripped 6 bases from V and 7 bases from J, with 13 bases between. Per germline, CDR1 SGHDN and CDR2 FVKESK. This CDR3 has 12 amino acids. In DNA, the CDR3 is TGTGCCAGCAGTCTAGAAATTGGGGAGCAGTACTTC. As protein: CASSLEIGEQYF.

The CDR3 nucleotides read TGTGCCAGCATATTAAAAGGGCTCGACGAGCAGTACTTC. Residues: CASILKGLDEQYF. This chain uses TRBV2 with TRBJ2-7; D is undetermined. Germline lookup yields CDR1 SNHLY and CDR2 FYNNEI. The ends were cut back, 7 bases at V and 5 bases at J, with 15 bases in the middle. The CDR3 is 13 residues long.

This chain uses TRBV27 with TRBJ2-2; 7 bases fit TRBD1. J was trimmed by 2 bases and V by 1 base; bases with no gene match: 7. CDR1 is MNHEY, CDR2 SMNVEV, per germline (reference sequence). The CDR3 has 17 amino acids. The CDR3 is CASSLWGQYANTGELFF. In DNA form, the CDR3 reads TGTGCCAGCAGTTTATGGGGACAGTACGCTAACACCGGGGAGCTGTTTTTT.

The V call is TRBV30, the J call TRBJ2-7; 7 bases line up with TRBD1. Germline V lookup: CDR1 GTSNPN, CDR2 SVGIG (reference sequence). The V and J ends lost 7 bases and 12 bases, in that order; junction bases with no gene match: 12. This CDR3 contains 11 residues. CDR3 DNA sequence: TGTGCCTCAAGATCGTCAGGGGGATGGTACTTC. Translating gives CASRSSGGWYF. The whole variable domain, remainder taken from reference TRBV30 and TRBJ2-7, is SQTIHQWPATLVQPVGSPLSLECTVEGTSNPNLYWYRQAAGRGLQLLFYSVGIGQISSEVPQNLSASRPQDRQFILSSKKLLLSDSGFYLCASRSSGGWYFGPGTRLTVT.

Of note for this clone: At one end, the junction sequence differs from germline, possibly due to a read error. The V and J genes are TRBV6-5 and TRBJ2-7; D is possibly TRBD1 or TRBD2 (5 bases each). Germline CDR1 and CDR2: MNHEY and SVGAGI. There are 11 residues in the CDR3. CDR3 sequence reads: CAISGGYEQYF. The CDR3 coding sequence is TGTGCCATCAGTGGGGGCTACGAGCAGTACTTC.

This chain uses TRBV30 with TRBJ2-7; a possible D gene is TRBD2 (5 bases). V lost 0 bases to trimming and J lost 2 bases, with 8 bases between them. The CDR3 is made up of 13 amino acids. Germline lookup yields CDR1 GTSNPN and CDR2 SVGIG (reference sequence). In nucleotides, the CDR3 is TGTGCCTGGAGTGTAGTAGCGACCTACGAGCAGTACTTC. It encodes CAWSVVATYEQYF.

The rearrangement uses TRBV2 and TRBJ1-6, with 7 positions matching TRBD1. The ends lost 8 bases at V and 9 bases at J; junction bases unmatched: 7. From germline, CDR1 is SNHLY and CDR2 FYNNEI. This CDR3 has 13 amino acids. For the CDR3, the DNA is TGTGCCAGCGGACCGACAGGGAGTTCACCCCTCCACTTT. Its protein is CASGPTGSSPLHF.

The CDR3 DNA is TGTGCCAGCAGGGGATCGGGGGAATGGGAAAAACTGTTTTTT. Protein: CASRGSGEWEKLFF. The chain employs TRBV28 and TRBJ1-4; possible D gene TRBD1, 5 bases. V dropped 6 bases and J dropped 8 bases, with 16 bases sitting between them. The CDR3 consists of 14 residues. From germline, CDR1 is MDHEN and CDR2 SYDVKM.

The chain has TRBV21-1 and TRBJ2-5; the DNA was not used to check the table's D call, TRBD1. TRBV21-1 is an annotated pseudogene. The CDR3 sequence is 14 residues long. The CDR3 sequence: CATVIGQGMETQYF. Here the CDR3 DNA reads TGTGCCACCGTAATAGGACAGGGGATGGAGACCCAGTACTTC.

As regards this clone: This CDR3 is also generated by other DNA sequences in the sample. The rearrangement links TRBV10-3 to TRBJ2-7, with D maybe TRBD1 (6 bases). CDR3 length equals 15 residues. V was cut by 0 bases and J by 0 bases, with 9 bases left in between. The germline gives CDR1 ENHRY, CDR2 SYGVKD. CDR3 nucleotides: TGTGCCATCAGTGAGTCAGGGGGAAACTCCTACGAGCAGTACTTC. The encoded protein is CAISESGGNSYEQYF.

V gene TRBV19 combines with J gene TRBJ2-1; 12 nucleotides line up with TRBD2. There are 15 residues in the CDR3. The trim removed 2 bases at V and 10 bases at J, leaving 6 bases unmatched. From germline, CDR1 is LNHDA and CDR2 SQIVND (reference sequence). Here the CDR3 reads CASSILAGGPEEQFF. The CDR3 DNA sequence: TGTGCCAGTAGTATACTAGCGGGAGGGCCGGAGGAGCAGTTCTTC.

With regard to this clone: In the same sample, other DNA sequences code for this CDR3. This sequence joins TRBV2 and TRBJ1-1, with D possibly TRBD1 on 6 matching bases. CDR1 and CDR2 from the germline V gene are SNHLY and FYNNEI. The CDR3 runs 14 residues. The V end lost 4 bases, the J end lost 1 base, and 10 bases lay between the germline ends. The CDR3 here is CASSVRGANTEAFF. The CDR3 nucleotides are TGTGCCAGCAGTGTGCGGGGGGCGAACACTGAAGCTTTCTTT. Full variable domain (outside the CDR3, taken from reference TRBV2 and TRBJ1-1): EPEVTQTPSHQVTQMGQEVILRCVPISNHLYFYWYRQILGQKVEFLVSFYNNEISEKSEIFDDQFSVERPDGSNFTLKIRSTKLEDSAMYFCASSVRGANTEAFFGQGTRLTVV.

This rearrangement joins TRBV19 to TRBJ1-2; D is perhaps TRBD1 (6 bases). This CDR3 contains 14 residues. V gave up 3 bases and J gave up 4 bases, with 12 bases separating them. Germline V gene sequence: CDR1 LNHDA, CDR2 SQIVND (reference sequence). The CDR3 loop reads CASSIAGGPYGYTF. As DNA, the CDR3 is TGTGCCAGTAGTATCGCCGGGGGGCCCTATGGCTACACCTTC.

The chain is built from TRBV7-2 and TRBJ1-1; D possibly corresponds to TRBD1 (5 bases). The CDR3 totals 12 residues. The germline CDR1 and CDR2 sequences are SGHTA and FQGNSA. Trimming left V 0 bases short and J 7 bases short, with 6 bases between. The CDR3 nucleotides are TGTGCCAGCAGCTTAGCCAGGGTTGAAGCTTTCTTT. Translating it yields CASSLARVEAFF.

V gene TRBV2 combines with J gene TRBJ2-1; 10 bases map to TRBD2. Trimming removed 6 bases from V and 9 bases from J; junction bases left unmatched: 8. The CDR3 totals 14 residues. Germline CDR1 SNHLY, CDR2 FYNNEI. The DNA of the CDR3 is TGTGCCAGCAGCTTAGGGGTAGCGGGAGGTGAGCAGTTCTTC. It encodes CASSLGVAGGEQFF.

This chain uses TRBV7-2 with TRBJ2-1; no firm D call. CDR1 and CDR2 (germline): SGHTA, FQGNSA. V lost 3 bases and J lost 3, with 6 bases in between. This CDR3 is built from 13 residues. CDR3 residues: CASSLANYNEQFF. The CDR3 coding sequence is TGTGCCAGCAGCTTGGCAAACTACAATGAGCAGTTCTTC.

A few counts support this clone. V gene TRBV18 combines with J gene TRBJ1-2; D not certain. Germline CDR1 reads KGHSH; CDR2 reads LQKENI. This CDR3 is built from 13 residues. V dropped 2 bases and J dropped 5 bases, with 9 bases sitting between them. CDR3 residues: CASSPSTAYGYTF. DNA of the CDR3: TGTGCCAGCTCACCAAGTACAGCATATGGCTACACCTTC.

With regard to this clone: Compared with germline, one end of the junction differs, possibly owing to a read error. The chain is built from TRBV2 and TRBJ2-1; TRBD2 aligns across 13 bases. The germline CDR1 and CDR2 sequences are SNHLY and FYNNEI. This CDR3 is built from 16 residues. The CDR3 DNA sequence: TGTGCCAGCAGTCTGTCTGGGACTAGCGGGGCATATGAGCAATTCTTC. This encodes CASSLSGTSGAYEQFF.

The CDR3 region is CASSYSQNTEAFF. The CDR3, as DNA: TGTGCCAGCAGCTATAGCCAGAACACTGAAGCTTTCTTT. The V call is TRBV7-2, the J call TRBJ1-1; D ambiguous. The V gene lost 4 bases and the J gene lost 1 base, with 7 bases spanning the gap. Germline-derived CDR1 and CDR2 are SGHTA and FQGNSA. CDR3 length equals 13 residues.

This clone was seen a single time. The rearrangement uses TRBV7-9 and TRBJ1-4; possibly TRBD1 for D (6 bases). The germline V gene has CDR1 SEHNR and CDR2 FQNEAQ (reference sequence). The CDR3 length is 15 residues. With 3 bases removed from V and 0 bases from J, the gap between germline ends came to 8 bases. The CDR3 nucleotides are TGTGCCAGCAGCTTGGACAGTCCAACTAATGAAAAACTGTTTTTT. Translated: CASSLDSPTNEKLFF. Drawing the rest from reference TRBV7-9 and TRBJ1-4, the complete variable domain is DTGVSQNPRHKITKRGQNVTFRCDPISEHNRLYWYRQTLGQGPEFLTYFQNEAQLEKSRLLSDRFSAERPKGSFSTLEIQRTEQGDSAMYLCASSLDSPTNEKLFFGSGTQLSVL.

V usage is TRBV28 and J usage is TRBJ2-2; D gene ambiguous. The CDR3 loop spans 13 amino acids. With 6 bases removed from V and 3 bases from J, the gap between germline ends came to 8 bases. Germline-derived CDR1 and CDR2 are MDHEN and SYDVKM. CDR3 loop: CASSRRDTGELFF. The CDR3 DNA reads TGTGCCAGCAGCCGTCGGGACACCGGGGAGCTGTTTTTT.

The chain recombines TRBV10-3 with TRBJ1-5; 7 bases map to TRBD1. The junction had 4 bases not matched to a gene; V was cut back by 3 bases and J by 5 bases. This CDR3 region has 14 residues. CDR1 ENHRY and CDR2 SYGVKD come from the germline V gene. The CDR3 coding sequence is TGTGCCATCAGTGAAAGGGACAGAGATCAGCCCCAGCATTTT. Its translation is CAISERDRDQPQHF.

Details on this clone: Other DNA sequences in the same sample also yield this CDR3. The rearrangement links TRBV18 to TRBJ1-1; 7 nucleotides agree with TRBD1. The CDR3 has 14 amino acids. After removal of 1 base from V and 7 bases from J, the junction contained 6 bases not matched to a gene. CDR1 is KGHSH and CDR2 is LQKENI in the germline V gene. The CDR3: CASSPRQGVDEAFF. CDR3 nucleotide sequence: TGTGCCAGCTCACCACGACAGGGAGTGGATGAAGCTTTCTTT.